This TCR beta chain was obtained from a study of T-cell memory formation after mild COVID-19. TCRdb itself ran the 5' RACE reads through MiXCR, one entry per CDR3 protein. The data show 300,000 to 400,000 distinct CDR3 sequences, 25% to 30% seen once. This clonotype was counted a few times. Sequenced material: PBMCs or a T cell subset sorted from them (not recorded which). This receptor was obtained from an adult woman who had mild COVID-19 (a few samples of this study predate the infection). Cell type and time point are not known.

CDR3 sequence reads: CASSLYQGTNTGELFF. The DNA for the CDR3 is TGTGCCAGCAGCTTATACCAGGGGACTAACACCGGGGAGCTGTTTTTT. The J gene is TRBJ2-2, the V gene TRBV7-9; the D gene could be TRBD1 or TRBD2 (6 bases each). The CDR3 extends over 16 amino acids. V gave up 2 bases and J gave up 2 bases, with 12 bases separating them. The germline V gene encodes CDR1 SEHNR and CDR2 FQNEAQ (reference sequence).